This note documents a single T cell receptor beta chain sequence. Its antigen is as yet unknown. The protocol attached unique molecular identifiers to individual cDNA molecules. TCRdb recomputed calls from the 5' RACE reads with MiXCR, one row per CDR3 protein. The sample includes tens of thousands of distinct CDR3 sequences, approximately 6% of them seen just once. This CDR3 region has 14 residues. V dropped 5 bases and J dropped 5 bases, with 16 bases sitting between them. Germline V gene lookup returns CDR1 SEHNR and CDR2 FQNEAQ (reference sequence). The sample originates from a study of early T cells in non-severe SARS-CoV-2 infection. Study overall: It was bulk RNA from unsorted whole blood that was sequenced, and the chains were unpaired. General study findings and limits: There was a bias toward anti-spike CD8 responses in VDJdb matching, which missed private and CD4 specificities.

Sequencing was done on a sample of whole blood. This chain joins TRBV7-9 and TRBJ2-7, with D hard to call. This sequence was found in an adult who was a healthcare worker with PCR-confirmed SARS-CoV-2 infection or an uninfected control (not recorded which). CDR3 nucleotide sequence: TGTGCCAGCAGCCCGCCCCGACGGTGGGACGAGCAGTACTTC. Residues: CASSPPRRWDEQYF.